This TCR beta chain originates from a study of CD8 T cells in ankylosing spondylitis. Study-wide findings and caveats: Fewer than 10 highly homologous variants made up a TCR beta motif that seemed to typify ankylosing spondylitis blood.

The germline V gene has CDR1 KGHSH and CDR2 LQKENI. The length of the CDR3 is 14 residues. V lost 1 base and J 8 bases, leaving 12 bases between the germline ends. MiXCR, applied by TCRdb to the 5' RACE reads, yields one record per CDR3 protein. The sample lists 160,000 or so distinct CDR3 sequences; 8.5% to 10% were seen once. A few counts support this clonotype. Its antigen is undetermined. What was sequenced was blood, either unsorted or a sorted T cell fraction (not recorded which). The source of this sequence is a female donor with ankylosing spondylitis or in good health (not recorded which). The rearrangement uses TRBV18 and TRBJ2-1, with D possibly being TRBD1 (5 bases). This CDR3 is CASSPLAGSDEQFF. The CDR3 nucleotides read TGTGCCAGCTCACCACTGGCAGGGTCGGATGAGCAGTTCTTC.